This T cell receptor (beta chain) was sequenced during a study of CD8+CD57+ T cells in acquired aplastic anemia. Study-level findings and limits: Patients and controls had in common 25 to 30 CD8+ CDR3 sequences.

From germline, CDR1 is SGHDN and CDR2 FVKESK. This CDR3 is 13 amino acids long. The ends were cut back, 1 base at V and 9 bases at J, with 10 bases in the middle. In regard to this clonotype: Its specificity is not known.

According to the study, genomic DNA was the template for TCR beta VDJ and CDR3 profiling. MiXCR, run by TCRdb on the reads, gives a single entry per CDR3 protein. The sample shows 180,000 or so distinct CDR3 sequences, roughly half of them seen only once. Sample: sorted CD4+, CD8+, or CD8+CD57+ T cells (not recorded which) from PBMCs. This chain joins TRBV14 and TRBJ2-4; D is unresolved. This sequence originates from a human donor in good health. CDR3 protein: CASSQGVIGIQYF. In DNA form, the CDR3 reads TGTGCCAGCAGCCAAGGTGTCATTGGCATTCAGTACTTC.